Following are 24 T cell receptor beta chains from one sample sequenced in a study of T cells after yellow fever vaccination. TCRdb recomputed calls from the 5' RACE reads with MiXCR, one row per CDR3 protein. The sample includes about 330,000 distinct CDR3 sequences, roughly 3.9% of them seen just once. The specimen comprised PBMCs, sampled 5 days after the yellow fever booster vaccination. The receptors originated from a man between 18 and 35 years old who received the YFV17D yellow fever vaccine.

This clonotype was seen only a few times. The rearrangement links TRBV20-1 to TRBJ2-3, with TRBD2 matching over 7 bases. Germline V CDR1 and CDR2: DFQATT, SNEGSKA (reference sequence). CDR3 length: 16 amino acids. Written as DNA, the CDR3 is TGCAGGGACCGACTCGGGCGAGCGGGGTCCACAGATACGCAGTATTTT. Residues: CRDRLGRAGSTDTQYF.

There are many counts of this clonotype. This chain joins TRBV20-1 and TRBJ1-1; 7 bases fit TRBD1. The ends lost 8 bases at V and 1 base at J; junction bases unmatched: 4. This CDR3 spans 12 amino acids. In germline, CDR1 is DFQATT, CDR2 SNEGSKA (reference sequence). The CDR3 region is CSPRQGNTEAFF. The CDR3 nucleotides read TGCAGTCCCCGACAGGGGAACACTGAAGCTTTCTTT.

V is TRBV12-3 or TRBV12-4 and J is TRBJ1-1; D uncertain. There are 15 residues in the CDR3. The V and J ends lost 1 base and 0 bases respectively, with 9 bases between them. The chain's CDR3 is CASSLGHQMNTEAFF. The DNA of the CDR3 is TGTGCCAGCAGTTTAGGACACCAGATGAACACTGAAGCTTTCTTT.

In DNA, the CDR3 is TGTGCCGGCGGGGGGACTAGGAGGATCGGGAACACCGGGGAGCTGTTTTTT. Translating gives CAGGGTRRIGNTGELFF. The chain recombines TRBV2 with TRBJ2-2, with 8 bases matching TRBD2. Germline trimming cut 11 bases from V and 1 base from J; bases unmatched to any gene: 15. The CDR3 consists of 17 residues. The germline V gene encodes CDR1 SNHLY and CDR2 FYNNEI.

This clonotype was counted many times. The chain combines TRBV14 with TRBJ2-7, with D perhaps TRBD1 or TRBD2 (5 bases each). CDR3 length equals 15 residues. V was cut by 2 bases and J by 2 bases, with 13 bases left in between. Germline assignment: CDR1 SGHDN and CDR2 FVKESK. The CDR3 nucleotides are TGTGCCAGCAGCCAAACAGGCCGGGAAACCTACGAGCAGTACTTC. Translation: CASSQTGRETYEQYF.

In this sample, this clonotype turned up a few times. The chain recombines TRBV11-2 with TRBJ2-1; TRBD2 matches at 9 bases. V was clipped by 2 bases and J by 10 bases; unmatched bases: 9. Germline V lookup: CDR1 SGHAT, CDR2 FQNNGV. The length of the CDR3 is 15 residues. CDR3 nucleotides: TGTGCCAGCAGCTTATCTGCGGGGGGGTGGGAGGAGCAGTTCTTC. Its protein is CASSLSAGGWEEQFF.

The table lists this clonotype with many counts. CDR3 nucleotides: TGCGCCAGCAATCCTGCTTCAGGGGACGAGCAGTTCTTC. It translates to CASNPASGDEQFF. The gene calls are TRBV5-1 and TRBJ2-1, with D perhaps matching TRBD1 (6 bases). V dropped 6 bases and J dropped 10 bases, with 17 bases sitting between them. This CDR3 spans 13 amino acids. Germline V gives CDR1 SGHRS, CDR2 YFSETQ.

The V gene is TRBV9, the J gene TRBJ2-6; a weak D match, TRBD1 (6 bases). V gave up 1 base and J gave up 6 bases, with 8 bases separating them. The CDR3 extends over 14 amino acids. Germline-derived CDR1 and CDR2 are SGDLS and YYNGEE. The CDR3 sequence is CASSVSGVANVLTF. The CDR3 DNA is TGTGCCAGCAGCGTATCAGGGGTGGCCAACGTCCTGACTTTC.

This clonotype has a count of ten or more. The rearrangement uses TRBV3-1 and TRBJ2-7, with 9 bases aligning to TRBD2. CDR3 length: 15 residues. Germline lookup yields CDR1 LGHDT and CDR2 YNNKEL (reference sequence). Losses at the gene ends were 4 bases for V and 5 bases for J; bases not matched to a gene: 9. The CDR3 spells CASSLLAGGGHEQYF. CDR3 nucleotides: TGTGCCAGCAGCCTTTTGGCGGGGGGGGGCCACGAGCAGTACTTC.

Ten or more counts support this clonotype. The genes are TRBV20-1 and TRBJ1-1; D possibly corresponds to TRBD1 (6 bases). The CDR3 sequence is 14 residues long. V shed 6 bases and J shed 0 bases, with 14 bases lying between them. Germline assignment: CDR1 DFQATT and CDR2 SNEGSKA (reference sequence). CDR3 bases: TGCAGTGCAACGACAGGCCTTATGAACACTGAAGCTTTCTTT. Its protein product is CSATTGLMNTEAFF.

This clonotype turned up a few times. V gene TRBV24-1 combines with J gene TRBJ2-2, with a weak D call TRBD2 (5 bases). Per the germline V gene, CDR1 is KGHDR and CDR2 is SFDVKD. The CDR3 contains 12 residues. Trimming took 7 bases from V and 6 from J, leaving 8 bases between them. As DNA, the CDR3 is TGTGCCACCAGCGGGAAGGCCGGGGAGCTGTTTTTT. Translating it yields CATSGKAGELFF.

This chain links TRBV5-4 with TRBJ1-2; no definite D call. Germline loops: CDR1 SGHNT, CDR2 YYREEE (reference sequence). Trimming pared 0 bases from V and 5 bases from J, leaving 8 bases between. The CDR3 length is 13 residues. CDR3 nucleotides: TGTGCCAGCAGCTTGGTAACAGCTTATGGCTACACCTTC. Amino acid sequence: CASSLVTAYGYTF.

This clonotype occurred many times. The V gene is TRBV7-9, the J gene TRBJ2-5; D is ambiguous. Deletions cut 0 bases from V and 3 bases from J, with 11 bases between. The CDR3 loop spans 15 amino acids. Germline values: CDR1 SEHNR, CDR2 FQNEAQ (reference sequence). CDR3 sequence reads: CASSLAGPSKETQYF. The CDR3 DNA reads TGTGCCAGCAGCTTAGCCGGGCCCTCCAAAGAGACCCAGTACTTC.

This clonotype was counted a few times. The rearrangement links TRBV6-5 to TRBJ1-4; D not certain. The CDR3 consists of 13 residues. The V gene's germline CDR1 is MNHEY and CDR2 SVGAGI. V was cut by 5 bases and J by 4 bases, with 8 bases left in between. CDR3 region: CASSKRNNEKLFF. CDR3 DNA: TGTGCCAGCAGTAAACGGAATAATGAAAAACTGTTTTTT.

This clonotype has only a few counts. CDR3 region: CSAPEADRLNTEAFF. CDR3 DNA: TGCAGTGCCCCCGAGGCGGACAGGCTGAACACTGAAGCTTTCTTT. The V gene is TRBV20-1, the J gene TRBJ1-1; 7 nucleotides align to TRBD1. The V gene end was trimmed by 6 bases and the J gene end by 0 bases; junction bases not matched to a gene: 10. Per germline, CDR1 DFQATT and CDR2 SNEGSKA (reference sequence). The CDR3 runs 15 residues.

This clonotype was counted many times. The chain is built from TRBV7-8 and TRBJ2-3, with D perhaps TRBD2 (5 bases). CDR3 length: 12 amino acids. The germline V and J ends were trimmed by 8 bases and 6 bases, with 12 bases remaining between them. Germline-derived CDR1 and CDR2 are SGHVS and FQNEAQ. CDR3 sequence: CASSQREDTQYF. CDR3 DNA sequence: TGTGCCAGCTCGCAAAGGGAGGATACGCAGTATTTT. The full variable domain, rest sourced from reference TRBV7-8 and TRBJ2-3, is GAGVSQSPRYKVAKRGQDVALRCDPISGHVSLFWYQQALGQGPEFLTYFQNEAQLDKSGLPSDRFFAERPEGSVSTLKIQRTQQEDSAVYLCASSQREDTQYFGPGTRLTVL.

This clonotype was seen only a few times. The rearrangement joins TRBV10-3 to TRBJ2-6, with D perhaps TRBD2 (6 bases). Trimming stripped 5 bases from V and 0 bases from J, with 14 bases between. Germline V gives CDR1 ENHRY, CDR2 SYGVKD. This CDR3 comprises 17 residues. The CDR3 coding sequence is TGTGCCATCAGTCAACCGTGGAGGGTCTCTGGGGCCAACGTCCTGACTTTC. Its translation: CAISQPWRVSGANVLTF.

In this sample, this clonotype turned up a few times. The chain uses TRBV20-1 and TRBJ2-7; 10 bases line up with TRBD1. The CDR3 length is 15 residues. V was clipped by 1 base and J by 3 bases; unmatched bases: 6. Germline lookup yields CDR1 DFQATT and CDR2 SNEGSKA (reference sequence). The chain's CDR3 is CSARGRQGAYYEQYF. As DNA, the CDR3 is TGCAGTGCTAGAGGCCGACAGGGGGCGTACTACGAGCAGTACTTC.

The table lists this clonotype with many counts. The chain has TRBV25-1 and TRBJ2-5; D not resolved. The CDR3 extends over 12 amino acids. Germline CDR1 reads MGHDK; CDR2 reads SYGVNS. V gave up 1 base and J gave up 4 bases, with 4 bases separating them. Here the CDR3 DNA reads TGTGCCAGCAGTGAATTAGGAGAGACCCAGTACTTC. Translating gives CASSELGETQYF. The entire variable domain, with the rest obtained from reference TRBV25-1 and TRBJ2-5, is as follows: EADIYQTPRYLVIGTGKKITLECSQTMGHDKMYWYQQDPGMELHLIHYSYGVNSTEKGDLSSESTVSRIRTEHFPLTLESARPSHTSQYLCASSELGETQYFGPGTRLLVL.

This clonotype was picked up many times. The rearrangement links TRBV2 to TRBJ2-5; D remains unclear. CDR1 and CDR2 (germline): SNHLY, FYNNEI. This CDR3 has 13 amino acids. The V end lost 5 bases, the J end lost 5 bases, and 12 bases lay between the germline ends. In DNA form, the CDR3 reads TGTGCCAGCAGTCCCCTCCTCGGGGAGACCCAGTACTTC. Translation: CASSPLLGETQYF.

This clonotype has just a few counts. This sequence joins TRBV5-1 and TRBJ1-4, with 10 nucleotides matching TRBD1. Trimming removed 4 bases from V and 8 bases from J; junction bases left unmatched: 11. This CDR3 is built from 16 residues. The V gene's germline CDR1 is SGHRS and CDR2 YFSETQ. In DNA form, the CDR3 reads TGCGCCAGCAGCGGGGGGACAGGGGCCGCTCGGGAAAAACTGTTTTTT. This translates into CASSGGTGAAREKLFF.

This clonotype came up a few times. V gene TRBV5-1 combines with J gene TRBJ1-1, with D possibly being TRBD1 (6 bases). V gave up 5 bases and J gave up 5 bases, with 19 bases separating them. The germline V gene encodes CDR1 SGHRS and CDR2 YFSETQ. The CDR3 contains 15 residues. The CDR3 is CASRIRTELSTEAFF. The CDR3 DNA reads TGCGCCAGCAGGATACGGACAGAATTGTCTACTGAAGCTTTCTTT.

The sample holds a few counts of this clonotype. The chain uses TRBV20-1 and TRBJ2-5, with 8 bases identical to TRBD2. The CDR3 totals 13 residues. J was trimmed by 5 bases and V by 2 bases; bases with no gene match: 4. CDR1 is DFQATT, CDR2 SNEGSKA, per germline (reference sequence). For the CDR3, the DNA is TGCAGTGCTAGATTAGCGGGGTATGAGACCCAGTACTTC. Translation gives CSARLAGYETQYF.

Many counts were recorded for this clonotype. This CDR3 reads CASSFKRGGNEQFF. The CDR3 DNA follows: TGTGCCAGCAGTTTTAAGCGGGGAGGGAATGAGCAGTTCTTC. J is TRBJ2-1 and V is TRBV6-2 or TRBV6-3, with 7 nucleotides matching TRBD2. Looked up from germline, CDR1 is MNHEY and CDR2 is SVGEGT. The ends lost 4 bases at V and 7 bases at J; junction bases unmatched: 7. The CDR3 sequence is 14 residues long.